This entry features one TCR beta chain sequence. Its antigen is unidentified. This sample is drawn from a study of T cell responses to AZD1222 COVID-19 vaccine. Profiling relied on immunoSEQ multiplex PCR, and the TCRdb table lists in-frame clones only, not all of them. The repertoire holds 120,000 or so clones, with 81% as singletons. Regarding the study as a whole: Spike-wide vaccine-associated CD4 TCRs dominated at 160-218 and 743-854. Reportedly, close to half of spike-specific TCRs are directed against unmutated variant regions. The donor cohort was predominantly white British with a female majority, and clonal diversity may have been underestimated.

The CDR3 spans 13 residues. The chain uses TRBV21-1 and TRBJ1-1. TRBV21-1 is recorded as a pseudogene. This clonotype originated in an adult in good health. This material consisted of peripheral blood, taken on day 0 of AZD1222 vaccination. The CDR3 reads CASVGGPNTEAFF. In nucleotides, the CDR3 is TGTGCCAGCGTCGGAGGGCCGAACACTGAAGCTTTCTTT.